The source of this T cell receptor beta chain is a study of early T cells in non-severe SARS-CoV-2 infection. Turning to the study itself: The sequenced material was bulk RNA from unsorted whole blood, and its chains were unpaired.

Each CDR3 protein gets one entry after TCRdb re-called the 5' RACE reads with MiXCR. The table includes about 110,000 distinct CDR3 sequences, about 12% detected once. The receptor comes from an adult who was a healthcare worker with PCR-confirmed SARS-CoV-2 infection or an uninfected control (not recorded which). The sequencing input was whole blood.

The CDR3 here is CAKRSSGLAGDHHEQYF. CDR3 bases: TGTGCCAAAAGATCATCGGGACTAGCGGGGGATCACCACGAGCAGTACTTC. The gene calls are TRBV2 and TRBJ2-7; 14 bases fit TRBD2. This CDR3 region has 17 residues. J was trimmed by 5 bases and V by 10 bases; bases with no gene match: 16. CDR1 is SNHLY, CDR2 FYNNEI, per germline.